The TCR beta chain under discussion was sequenced for a study of T-cell memory formation after mild COVID-19. This clonotype came up a few times. Its antigen is currently unknown. Libraries for TCRalpha and TCRbeta carried sample barcodes and unique molecular identifiers via 5'RACE. Each CDR3 protein is one row after TCRdb ran MiXCR on the 5' RACE reads. The repertoire holds 350,000 to 400,000 distinct CDR3 sequences, around 20% seen once, with 12% in the top ten. The CDR3 extends over 15 amino acids. Trimming pared 5 bases from V and 2 bases from J, leaving 15 bases between. Study-wide points: Day 15 to 85 contractors were CD4/CD8 balanced; later expanders leaned CD4+. Contracting CD8+ clones were enriched in EMRA, CD4+ mainly in CM and EM. Pre-infection memory harbored some responding clones, suggesting cross-reactive memory joined.

The source material was PBMCs or a T cell subset sorted from them (not recorded which). The gene calls are TRBV12-3 or TRBV12-4 and TRBJ1-2; maybe TRBD1 (5 bases). This receptor was identified in an adult woman who had mild COVID-19 (a few samples of this study predate the infection). Cell type and time point are not known. CDR3 in DNA: TGTGCCAGCAGTCCTCGGGCGGGGGTAAACTATGGCTACACCTTC. This sequence encodes CASSPRAGVNYGYTF.